These 28 T cell receptor beta chains were sequenced from one sample in a study of shared clonotypes between healthy human individuals (dated by TCRdb to 2019 to 2021). Receptor libraries were prepared by the immunoSEQ multiplex PCR assay. Held by TCRdb, this immuneACCESS table contains in-frame sequences only and omits some clones. Under half of the omission traces to an unresolved V gene where checked; the cause of the rest is unknown. Here the sample has roughly 2 million clones; roughly 94% occur a single time. Of the sample, roughly 1.1% is held by the ten largest clones. CD8 naive samples were obtained by positive selection for CCR7 among CD45RO-negative cells, yielding a CD45RA+CCR7+ population from which TemRA cells were excluded. The sample was naive CD8+ T cells sorted from blood. Sample cell subset or site, as interpreted from the label and publication: CD45RA+CCR7+. These receptors were obtained from a man younger than 30 in good health.

A remark on this clone: The sample contains more than one DNA sequence encoding this CDR3. The chain links TRBV6-5 to TRBJ2-7; 7 bases line up with TRBD2. J lost 2 bases, V lost 0 bases, and 4 bases had no gene match. The germline V gene encodes CDR1 MNHEY and CDR2 SVGAGI. This CDR3 has 15 residues. CDR3 DNA sequence: TGTGCCAGCAGTTACTCGGCTAGCGGAGCCTACGAGCAGTACTTC. As protein: CASSYSASGAYEQYF.

The rearrangement uses TRBV6-5 and TRBJ1-2, with D perhaps TRBD1 (5 bases). CDR3 size: 14 residues. CDR1 is MNHEY and CDR2 is SVGAGI in the germline V gene. With 0 bases removed from V and 6 bases from J, the gap between germline ends came to 11 bases. The DNA of the CDR3 is TGTGCCAGCAGTTACTCGTGGCAGGGTGATGGCTACACCTTC. This translates into CASSYSWQGDGYTF.

The gene calls are TRBV6-5 and TRBJ2-7; TRBD2 aligns across 8 bases. Germline-derived CDR1 and CDR2 are MNHEY and SVGAGI. V shed 2 bases, J shed 4 bases, and the junction held 7 bases outside the gene matches. The CDR3 is made up of 15 amino acids. For the CDR3, the DNA is TGTGCCAGCAGTTACCCCGGGACTAGAGAGTACGAGCAGTACTTC. This codes for CASSYPGTREYEQYF.

This clone was picked up one time. The chain combines TRBV27 with TRBJ2-5; D is undetermined. This CDR3 comprises 14 residues. Trimming took 6 bases from V and 5 from J, leaving 16 bases between them. Germline assignment: CDR1 MNHEY and CDR2 SMNVEV (reference sequence). The CDR3 nucleotides read TGTGCCAGCAGCCAGTCTACCTCCGGGGAGACCCAGTACTTC. It is translated as CASSQSTSGETQYF.

V gene TRBV18 combines with J gene TRBJ2-7; no definite D call. Germline V CDR1 and CDR2: KGHSH, LQKENI. The CDR3 sequence is 12 residues long. Trimming removed 3 bases from V and 7 bases from J, with 10 bases in between. The CDR3 here is CASSPVVGEQYF. The CDR3 DNA follows: TGTGCCAGCTCACCTGTAGTAGGGGAGCAGTACTTC.

With regard to this clone: This CDR3 is also generated by other DNA sequences in the sample. The rearrangement uses TRBV6-5 and TRBJ2-2; D is unresolved. V lost 0 bases, J lost 4 bases, and 6 bases lay in between. Germline CDR1 and CDR2: MNHEY and SVGAGI. The CDR3 spans 14 residues. The CDR3 DNA reads as TGTGCCAGCAGTTACTCCTCCGGCACCGGGGAGCTGTTTTTT. Encoded protein: CASSYSSGTGELFF.

J is TRBJ1-1 and V is TRBV6-6, with 9 bases that match TRBD1. Germline CDR1 and CDR2: MNHNY and SVGAGI (reference sequence). The CDR3 has 16 residues. The J segment lost 3 bases and the V segment lost 0 bases, leaving 5 bases of the junction unmatched. DNA of the CDR3: TGTGCCAGCAGTTACTCCACAGGGGGCAGGCACACTGAAGCTTTCTTT. It specifies CASSYSTGGRHTEAFF.

The CDR3 DNA reads as TGTGCCAGCAGTTTAAGTCCCGGCAGCGGGGGAGGCAATCAGCCCCAGCATTTT. Translated: CASSLSPGSGGGNQPQHF. The J gene is TRBJ1-5, the V gene TRBV7-9, with D perhaps matching TRBD1 (5 bases). Germline CDR1 reads SEHNR; CDR2 reads FQNEAQ (reference sequence). This CDR3 is 18 amino acids long. Trimming shortened V by 6 bases and J by 2 bases, and 23 bases separated the two germline ends.

The chain uses TRBV9 and TRBJ1-1, with 7 positions matching TRBD1. The CDR3 extends over 15 amino acids. Germline assignment: CDR1 SGDLS and CDR2 YYNGEE. After removal of 2 bases from V and 7 bases from J, the junction contained 11 bases not matched to a gene. The CDR3: CASSVAGTDEREAFF. CDR3 DNA: TGTGCCAGCAGCGTCGCCGGGACAGATGAACGTGAAGCTTTCTTT.

V and J are TRBV29-1 and TRBJ2-3; 11 nucleotides agree with TRBD1. Germline assignment: CDR1 SQVTM and CDR2 ANQGSEA. The J segment lost 3 bases and the V segment lost 7 bases, leaving 6 bases of the junction unmatched. CDR3 length: 14 amino acids. CDR3 sequence: CSAPGTGGTDTQYF. The CDR3, as DNA: TGCAGCGCTCCCGGGACAGGGGGTACAGATACGCAGTATTTT.

This chain joins TRBV27 and TRBJ1-3; no clear D. CDR1 and CDR2 from the germline V gene are MNHEY and SMNVEV (reference sequence). The ends were cut back, 0 bases at V and 0 bases at J, with 9 bases in the middle. This CDR3 is built from 16 residues. Here the CDR3 DNA reads TGTGCCAGCAGTTTATCTCATCCCCGCTCTGGAAACACCATATATTTT. Translated, it gives CASSLSHPRSGNTIYF.

The CDR3 is CASSDETSGGTYNEQFF. The CDR3, as DNA: TGTGCCAGCAGCGACGAGACTAGCGGGGGCACGTACAATGAGCAGTTCTTC. This chain connects TRBV2 to TRBJ2-1, with 12 bases identical to TRBD2. Trimming at V came to 6 bases and at J to 4 bases, leaving 10 bases not matched to a gene. Per the germline V gene, CDR1 is SNHLY and CDR2 is FYNNEI. The CDR3 spans 17 residues.

The V gene is TRBV27, the J gene TRBJ1-5; possible D gene TRBD1, 5 bases. The CDR3 is 15 amino acids. Germline V gene sequence: CDR1 MNHEY, CDR2 SMNVEV (reference sequence). Trimming removed 8 bases at V and 9 bases at J, with 23 bases between. The CDR3, as DNA: TGTGCCAGCGTCCCTTTATCAGGGCAGGAGGGGCCCCAGCATTTT. It is translated as CASVPLSGQEGPQHF.

The V call is TRBV7-9, the J call TRBJ1-6; unclear D gene. In germline, CDR1 is SEHNR, CDR2 FQNEAQ (reference sequence). V was cut by 11 bases and J by 0 bases, with 8 bases left in between. The CDR3 is made up of 13 amino acids. The CDR3 is CALTSSYNSPLHF. CDR3 sequence (DNA): TGTGCCCTCACGAGCTCCTATAATTCACCCCTCCACTTT. The whole variable domain, remainder taken from reference TRBV7-9 and TRBJ1-6, is DTGVSQNPRHKITKRGQNVTFRCDPISEHNRLYWYRQTLGQGPEFLTYFQNEAQLEKSRLLSDRFSAERPKGSFSTLEIQRTEQGDSAMYLCALTSSYNSPLHFGNGTRLTVT.

V and J are TRBV25-1 and TRBJ2-4; the D gene is possibly TRBD1 (5 bases). CDR3 length: 13 residues. V lost 4 bases, J lost 6 bases, and 10 bases lay in between. Germline CDR1 is MGHDK and CDR2 is SYGVNS. CDR3 bases: TGTGCCAGCAGTGCTCCGCAGGGAAACATTCAGTACTTC. Translating it yields CASSAPQGNIQYF.

The rearrangement links TRBV7-6 to TRBJ2-1, with no clear D. This CDR3 has 14 amino acids. V lost 1 base and J lost 8, with 12 bases in between. CDR1 is SGHVS, CDR2 FNYEAQ, per germline. The CDR3 protein is CASSLDDEADEQFF. DNA of the CDR3: TGTGCCAGCAGCTTAGACGACGAAGCAGATGAGCAGTTCTTC. Filled out from reference TRBV7-6 and TRBJ2-1, the complete variable domain reads GAGVSQSPRYKVTKRGQDVALRCDPISGHVSLYWYRQALGQGPEFLTYFNYEAQQDKSGLPNDRFSAERPEGSISTLTIQRTEQRDSAMYRCASSLDDEADEQFFGPGTRLTVL.

CDR3 amino acids: CASSLATSGGGLQETQYF. Written as DNA, the CDR3 is TGTGCCAGCAGTTTAGCGACTAGCGGGGGGGGACTACAAGAGACCCAGTACTTC. The rearrangement joins TRBV28 to TRBJ2-5; 14 nucleotides align to TRBD2. Unmatched junction bases numbered 7, after V lost 2 bases and J lost 2 bases. The CDR3 totals 18 residues. Germline loops: CDR1 MDHEN, CDR2 SYDVKM. Drawing the rest from reference TRBV28 and TRBJ2-5, the complete variable domain is DVKVTQSSRYLVKRTGEKVFLECVQDMDHENMFWYRQDPGLGLRLIYFSYDVKMKEKGDIPEGYSVSREKKERFSLILESASTNQTSMYLCASSLATSGGGLQETQYFGPGTRLLVL.

The V and J genes are TRBV6-6 and TRBJ2-7; TRBD2 aligns across 8 bases. The CDR3 covers 16 residues. The germline CDR1 and CDR2 sequences are MNHNY and SVGAGI (reference sequence). Losses at the gene ends were 2 bases for V and 2 bases for J; bases not matched to a gene: 8. The CDR3: CASSYGAGGGPYEQYF. The CDR3 coding sequence is TGTGCCAGCAGTTACGGGGCGGGAGGCGGGCCCTACGAGCAGTACTTC.

The chain uses TRBV18 and TRBJ1-4; D remains ambiguous. This CDR3 contains 15 residues. Trimming took 3 bases from V and 8 from J, leaving 16 bases between them. Germline assignment: CDR1 KGHSH and CDR2 LQKENI. The CDR3 bases are TGTGCCAGCTCACCCCTGACTACGGGAGGGGAAAAACTGTTTTTT. Its protein product is CASSPLTTGGEKLFF.

The genes are TRBV11-3 and TRBJ2-7, with a weak D call TRBD2 (6 bases). V was cut by 5 bases and J by 6 bases, with 23 bases left in between. Germline V lookup: CDR1 SGHNT, CDR2 YENEEA. The CDR3 is made up of 16 amino acids. CDR3 DNA: TGTGCCAGCAGCAAGCTCGGGACGGGGGATGATGGCGAGCAGTACTTC. As protein: CASSKLGTGDDGEQYF.

This sequence joins TRBV5-6 and TRBJ2-5; D gene uncertain. Germline V gene lookup returns CDR1 SGHDT and CDR2 YYEEEE. The CDR3 runs to 14 residues. V was clipped by 0 bases and J by 2 bases, with 8 bases between them. CDR3 nucleotides: TGTGCCAGCAGCTTGGTCCAGGAGCAAGAGACCCAGTACTTC. As protein: CASSLVQEQETQYF.

The chain has TRBV6-1 and TRBJ2-5, with a possible D match to TRBD1 (7 bases). This CDR3 is built from 16 residues. Germline V lookup: CDR1 MNHNS, CDR2 SASEGT. Trimming pared 3 bases from V and 4 bases from J, leaving 18 bases between. In DNA, the CDR3 is TGTGCCAGCAGTGAGTTGGAGGGGGCGGAGGGAGAGACCCAGTACTTC. It encodes CASSELEGAEGETQYF.

The chain couples TRBV5-1 to TRBJ1-1; D remains unclear. This CDR3 has 14 residues. Trimming took 0 bases from V and 7 from J, leaving 13 bases between them. Looked up from germline, CDR1 is SGHRS and CDR2 is YFSETQ. CDR3 bases: TGCGCCAGCAGCTTGGTCTATATCGAGAATGAAGCTTTCTTT. Residues: CASSLVYIENEAFF.

As regards this clone: Different DNA sequences within this sample yield the same CDR3. This chain uses TRBV11-2 with TRBJ1-2; D is unresolved. V was trimmed by 0 bases and J by 4 bases, leaving 6 bases between them. Germline V gene data show CDR1 as SGHAT and CDR2 as FQNNGV. This CDR3 contains 13 residues. The DNA for the CDR3 is TGTGCCAGCAGCTTAGACGGATTCTATGGCTACACCTTC. Translation gives CASSLDGFYGYTF.

The chain couples TRBV28 to TRBJ2-7; D not resolved. V gave up 10 bases and J gave up 1 base, with 20 bases separating them. Germline-derived CDR1 and CDR2 are MDHEN and SYDVKM. This CDR3 has 15 amino acids. The CDR3 reads CATAYLLRASYEQYF. Written as DNA, the CDR3 is TGTGCCACCGCCTATCTTCTCCGGGCGTCCTACGAGCAGTACTTC.

V gene TRBV7-9 combines with J gene TRBJ1-3, with no clear D. Germline V gene lookup returns CDR1 SEHNR and CDR2 FQNEAQ (reference sequence). With 7 bases removed from V and 0 bases from J, the gap between germline ends came to 13 bases. This CDR3 spans 15 amino acids. CDR3 loop: CASILEGFSGNTIYF. For the CDR3, the DNA is TGTGCCAGCATCCTCGAGGGCTTCTCTGGAAACACCATATATTTT.

V and J are TRBV7-2 and TRBJ1-2; 8 nucleotides agree with TRBD1. The junction had 16 bases not matched to a gene; V was cut back by 5 bases and J by 2 bases. Germline loops: CDR1 SGHTA, CDR2 FQGNSA. The CDR3 totals 18 residues. The CDR3 region has the DNA TGTGCCAGCAGCCGCCCCGGGACAGGCCTAGTGGGGAACTATGGCTACACCTTC. It yields the protein CASSRPGTGLVGNYGYTF.

The chain links TRBV19 to TRBJ2-7; D is undetermined. Germline values: CDR1 LNHDA, CDR2 SQIVND (reference sequence). Trimming took 2 bases from V and 2 from J, leaving 13 bases between them. The CDR3 is 15 amino acids. CDR3 in amino acids: CASSISPLGPYEQYF. The CDR3 nucleotides are TGTGCCAGTAGTATATCTCCCCTCGGACCCTACGAGCAGTACTTC.